One and the same sample provided the 17 T cell receptor beta chains below, sequenced in a study of beta chain features in type 1 diabetes. These receptors lack a known antigen. Expressed TCRB transcripts were sequenced after all isolated RNA was converted to cDNA. Only in-frame clones appear in the TCRdb table, and some are missing; sequencing was by immunoSEQ multiplex PCR. The sample consists of approximately 600,000 clones, 12% of them appearing once. Study-level points and caveats: A moderate, significant TCRB CDR3 shortening appeared in type 1 diabetes across four CD4+ subsets.

Sample: naive CD4+ T cells from blood. The receptors derive from a man aged 30 to 39 with type 1 diabetes.

The V and J genes are TRBV30 and TRBJ1-6; the match to TRBD1 covers 10 bases. CDR1 is GTSNPN and CDR2 is SVGIG in the germline V gene (reference sequence). The V segment lost 2 bases and the J segment 8 bases; nucleotides outside the gene matches: 9. The CDR3 runs 16 residues. The CDR3 sequence: CAWSPTDRGRDSPLHF. The CDR3 DNA sequence: TGTGCCTGGAGTCCGACTGACAGGGGGCGTGATTCACCCCTCCACTTT.

This clone was counted only a few times. The V gene is TRBV5-1, the J gene TRBJ1-2; 8 bases agree with TRBD1. The ends lost 4 bases at V and 6 bases at J; junction bases unmatched: 5. Looked up from germline, CDR1 is SGHRS and CDR2 is YFSETQ. The CDR3 extends over 13 amino acids. The CDR3 coding sequence is TGCGCCAGCAGCCAGGACAGGGTCGATGGCTACACCTTC. Translating it yields CASSQDRVDGYTF.

This clone was counted between two and nine times. This chain links TRBV9 with TRBJ2-5, with D perhaps assigned TRBD1 or TRBD2 (5 bases each). From germline, CDR1 is SGDLS and CDR2 YYNGEE. This CDR3 contains 15 residues. The V and J ends lost 0 bases and 5 bases respectively, with 14 bases between them. The CDR3 here is CASSVGGPQTETQYF. As DNA, the CDR3 is TGTGCCAGCAGCGTAGGGGGACCTCAGACGGAGACCCAGTACTTC.

V gene TRBV18 combines with J gene TRBJ1-4; no definite D call. The germline CDR1 and CDR2 sequences are KGHSH and LQKENI. The CDR3 spans 15 residues. Trimming removed 4 bases at V and 5 bases at J, with 14 bases between. CDR3 amino acids: CASSHLEDLNEKLFF. The CDR3 DNA is TGTGCCAGCTCACATTTGGAAGACTTAAATGAAAAACTGTTTTTT.

This clone was seen more than once but under ten times. The rearrangement links TRBV6-5 to TRBJ2-5; 10 bases align to TRBD1. The germline CDR1 and CDR2 sequences are MNHEY and SVGAGI. This CDR3 region has 13 residues. The ends lost 6 bases at V and 2 bases at J; junction bases unmatched: 0. In DNA form, the CDR3 reads TGTGCCAGCAGGGACAGGGGGCAAGAGACCCAGTACTTC. Its protein product is CASRDRGQETQYF.

The CDR3 sequence is CASRTGLSTHTF. The CDR3 coding sequence is TGTGCCAGCAGAACGGGACTCTCTACCCACACCTTC. This chain joins TRBV28 and TRBJ1-2, with a tentative D call TRBD1 (5 bases). The CDR3 covers 12 residues. CDR1 MDHEN and CDR2 SYDVKM come from the germline V gene. The V end was cut by 6 bases, the J end by 12 bases, with 17 bases between.

The chain is built from TRBV27 and TRBJ2-5; 9 nucleotides line up with TRBD1. Germline lookup yields CDR1 MNHEY and CDR2 SMNVEV (reference sequence). This CDR3 spans 15 amino acids. The junction had 6 bases not matched to a gene; V was cut back by 5 bases and J by 2 bases. Here the CDR3 DNA reads TGTGCCAGCAGTCCGACAGGGGGTGGGCAAGAGACCCAGTACTTC. Amino acids: CASSPTGGGQETQYF.

In this sample, this clone turned up a few times. The rearrangement joins TRBV29-1 to TRBJ2-5, with 12 bases identical to TRBD1. The CDR3 runs 16 residues. Trimming took 6 bases from V and 5 from J; bases not matched to a gene: 13. Looked up from germline, CDR1 is SQVTM and CDR2 is ANQGSEA. The CDR3 loop reads CSVENPGTGGLETQYF. CDR3 coding DNA: TGCAGCGTGGAGAACCCGGGGACAGGGGGCCTGGAGACCCAGTACTTC.

The V call is TRBV21-1, the J call TRBJ2-1; TRBD2 is the table's D call and was not checked against the DNA. TRBV21-1 has pseudogene status. The CDR3 is 18 amino acids. CDR3: CASSKERLAGISYNEQFF. The CDR3 nucleotides are TGTGCCAGCAGCAAAGAGCGACTAGCGGGGATCTCCTACAATGAGCAGTTCTTC.

The V gene is TRBV30, the J gene TRBJ1-6, with no clear D. From germline, CDR1 is GTSNPN and CDR2 SVGIG (reference sequence). The CDR3 covers 15 residues. V gave up 2 bases and J gave up 0 bases, with 8 bases separating them. CDR3 region: CAWSTRSSYNSPLHF. The CDR3 region has the DNA TGTGCCTGGAGTACCAGGAGCTCCTATAATTCACCCCTCCACTTT.

The J gene is TRBJ1-6, the V gene TRBV6-6; D perhaps matches TRBD1 (5 bases). Between the trimmed V and J ends, which lost 6 bases and 10 bases, there was a span of 16 bases. Germline assignment: CDR1 MNHNY and CDR2 SVGAGI (reference sequence). The length of the CDR3 is 14 residues. CDR3 in amino acids: CASSIRDRESPLHF. The CDR3 DNA sequence: TGTGCCAGCAGCATCAGGGATAGGGAGTCACCCCTCCACTTT.

The chain joins TRBV6-6 to TRBJ1-5; D perhaps matches TRBD1 (5 bases). This CDR3 contains 15 residues. With 2 bases removed from V and 3 bases from J, the gap between germline ends came to 11 bases. The germline V gene has CDR1 MNHNY and CDR2 SVGAGI (reference sequence). As DNA, the CDR3 is TGTGCCAGCAGTTACCGGCAGGGAAACAATCAGCCCCAGCATTTT. It specifies CASSYRQGNNQPQHF.

In this sample, this clone turned up a few times. The V and J genes are TRBV7-3 and TRBJ2-2; a possible D gene is TRBD1 (5 bases). The CDR3 has 14 amino acids. Germline CDR1 reads SGHTA; CDR2 reads FQGTGA. V dropped 5 bases and J dropped 6 bases, with 13 bases sitting between them. The CDR3 DNA reads TGTGCCAGCAGCCCAAGCAGGGTTCCCGGGGAGCTGTTTTTT. This sequence encodes CASSPSRVPGELFF.

The rearrangement uses TRBV6-1 and TRBJ2-7; possible D gene TRBD2, 6 bases. This CDR3 has 15 amino acids. CDR1 and CDR2 from the germline V gene are MNHNS and SASEGT. V lost 8 bases and J lost 0, with 17 bases in between. The CDR3 is CASAGSFTSSYEQYF. The CDR3 nucleotides are TGTGCCAGCGCGGGGTCCTTTACGAGCTCCTACGAGCAGTACTTC.

This rearrangement joins TRBV30 to TRBJ1-5; D is unresolved. Germline V gives CDR1 GTSNPN, CDR2 SVGIG (reference sequence). The CDR3 loop spans 14 amino acids. The germline V and J ends were trimmed by 1 base and 5 bases, with 12 bases remaining between them. DNA of the CDR3: TGTGCCTGGAGTGGCGGGCTCAGCGATCAGCCCCAGCATTTT. It is translated as CAWSGGLSDQPQHF.

This clone was counted a few times. V gene TRBV10-3 combines with J gene TRBJ2-7, with D unresolved. V gave up 10 bases and J gave up 8 bases, with 24 bases separating them. The CDR3 has 14 amino acids. Germline lookup yields CDR1 ENHRY and CDR2 SYGVKD. The CDR3, as DNA: TGTGCCAGCACTAAATCAGACCCTCTCAGAAAGCAGTACTTC. Encoded protein: CASTKSDPLRKQYF.

The chain links TRBV5-4 to TRBJ1-2; D uncertain. The germline V gene encodes CDR1 SGHNT and CDR2 YYREEE (reference sequence). The CDR3 length is 12 residues. V was trimmed by 5 bases and J by 8 bases, leaving 13 bases between them. CDR3 coding DNA: TGTGCCAGCAGTCCTAGACATGGAGGCTACACCTTC. Translation gives CASSPRHGGYTF.